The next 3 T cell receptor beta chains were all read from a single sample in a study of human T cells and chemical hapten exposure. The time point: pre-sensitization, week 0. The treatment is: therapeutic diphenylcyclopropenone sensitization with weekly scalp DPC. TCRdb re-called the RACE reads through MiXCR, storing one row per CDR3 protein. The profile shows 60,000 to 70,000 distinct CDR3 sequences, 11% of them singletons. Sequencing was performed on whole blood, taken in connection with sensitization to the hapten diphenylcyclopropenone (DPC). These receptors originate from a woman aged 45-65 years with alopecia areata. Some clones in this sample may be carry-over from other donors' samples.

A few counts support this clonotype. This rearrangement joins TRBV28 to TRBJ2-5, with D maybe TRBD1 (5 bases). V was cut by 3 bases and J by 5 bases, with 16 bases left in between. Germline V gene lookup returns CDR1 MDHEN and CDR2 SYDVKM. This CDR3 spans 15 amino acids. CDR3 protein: CASSFLTARKETQYF. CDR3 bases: TGTGCCAGCAGTTTTTTGACAGCCCGCAAGGAGACCCAGTACTTC. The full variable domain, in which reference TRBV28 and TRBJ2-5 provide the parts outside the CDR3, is DVKVTQSSRYLVKRTGEKVFLECVQDMDHENMFWYRQDPGLGLRLIYFSYDVKMKEKGDIPEGYSVSREKKERFSLILESASTNQTSMYLCASSFLTARKETQYFGPGTRLLVL.

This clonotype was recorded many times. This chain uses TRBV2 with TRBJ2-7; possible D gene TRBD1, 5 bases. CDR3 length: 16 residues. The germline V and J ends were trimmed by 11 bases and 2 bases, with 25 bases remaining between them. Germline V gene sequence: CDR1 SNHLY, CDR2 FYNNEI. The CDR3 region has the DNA TGTGCCGCAAGAGGCCGCCCAGGGCCCAAACCCTACGAGCAGTACTTC. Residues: CAARGRPGPKPYEQYF. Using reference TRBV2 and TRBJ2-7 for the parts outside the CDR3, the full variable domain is EPEVTQTPSHQVTQMGQEVILRCVPISNHLYFYWYRQILGQKVEFLVSFYNNEISEKSEIFDDQFSVERPDGSNFTLKIRSTKLEDSAMYFCAARGRPGPKPYEQYFGPGTRLTVT.

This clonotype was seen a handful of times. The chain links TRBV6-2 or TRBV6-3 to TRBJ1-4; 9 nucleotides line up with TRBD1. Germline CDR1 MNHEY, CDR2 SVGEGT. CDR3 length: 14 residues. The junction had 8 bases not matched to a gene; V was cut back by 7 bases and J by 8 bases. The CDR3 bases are TGTGCCAGCAAGGAACAGGGGGCCCGCGAAAAACTGTTTTTT. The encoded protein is CASKEQGAREKLFF.